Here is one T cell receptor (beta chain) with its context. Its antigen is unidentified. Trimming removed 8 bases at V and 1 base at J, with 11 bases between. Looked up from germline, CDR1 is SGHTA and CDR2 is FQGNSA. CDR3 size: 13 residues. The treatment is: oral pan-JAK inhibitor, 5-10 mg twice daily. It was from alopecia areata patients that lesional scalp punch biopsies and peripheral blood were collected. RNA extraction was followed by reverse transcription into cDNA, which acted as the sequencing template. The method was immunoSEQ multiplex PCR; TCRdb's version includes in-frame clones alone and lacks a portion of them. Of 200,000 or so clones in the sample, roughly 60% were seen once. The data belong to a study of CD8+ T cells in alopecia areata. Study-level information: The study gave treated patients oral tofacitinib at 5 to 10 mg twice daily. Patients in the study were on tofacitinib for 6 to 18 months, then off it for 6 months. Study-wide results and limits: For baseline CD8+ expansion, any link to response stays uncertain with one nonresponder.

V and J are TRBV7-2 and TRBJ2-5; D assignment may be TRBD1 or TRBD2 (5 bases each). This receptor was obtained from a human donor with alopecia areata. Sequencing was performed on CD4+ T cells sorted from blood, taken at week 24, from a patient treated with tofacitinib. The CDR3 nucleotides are TGTGCCAGCGCGAGGGGCGGCCAAGAGACCCAGTACTTC. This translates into CASARGGQETQYF.